This entry lists 9 T cell receptor beta chains sequenced from one sample in a study of shared clonotypes between healthy human individuals. TCRdb keeps only in-frame clones here, not all; method: immunoSEQ multiplex PCR. Of 640,000 or so clones detected, around 72% appear once; the ten largest clones hold approximately 1.8%. Sequenced input: memory CD4+ T cells sorted from blood. Documented subset: CD45RA-negative fraction. The receptors derive from a woman in her thirties in good health.

This clone has a handful of counts. V is TRBV5-4 and J is TRBJ1-1; 9 nucleotides line up with TRBD1. CDR3 length: 14 residues. The V gene end was trimmed by 3 bases and the J gene end by 3 bases; junction bases not matched to a gene: 3. Germline CDR1 reads SGHNT; CDR2 reads YYREEE (reference sequence). Written as DNA, the CDR3 is TGTGCCAGCAGCTCCCGGGACAGGGACACTGAAGCTTTCTTT. Translated, it gives CASSSRDRDTEAFF. Full variable domain (outside the CDR3, taken from reference TRBV5-4 and TRBJ1-1): ETGVTQSPTHLIKTRGQQVTLRCSSQSGHNTVSWYQQALGQGPQFIFQYYREEENGRGNFPPRFSGLQFPNYSSELNVNALELDDSALYLCASSSRDRDTEAFFGQGTRLTVV.

The chain joins TRBV2 to TRBJ2-3; TRBD2 matches 12 bases. V dropped 6 bases and J dropped 2; count of bases not matched to a gene: 6. Germline loops: CDR1 SNHLY, CDR2 FYNNEI. The CDR3 sequence is 16 residues long. CDR3 region: CASRRLAGAYTDTQYF. CDR3 nucleotides: TGTGCCAGCAGGCGACTAGCGGGAGCTTACACAGATACGCAGTATTTT.

V and J are TRBV7-9 and TRBJ1-2; D not certain. Germline CDR1 and CDR2: SEHNR and FQNEAQ (reference sequence). The CDR3 is made up of 13 amino acids. Trimming cost V 3 bases and J 3 bases, with 8 bases left between them. CDR3: CASSFGLDYGYTF. In DNA, the CDR3 is TGTGCCAGCAGCTTCGGCTTAGACTATGGCTACACCTTC. The full variable domain, with the rest looked up from reference TRBV7-9 and TRBJ1-2, is DTGVSQNPRHKITKRGQNVTFRCDPISEHNRLYWYRQTLGQGPEFLTYFQNEAQLEKSRLLSDRFSAERPKGSFSTLEIQRTEQGDSAMYLCASSFGLDYGYTFGSGTRLTVV.

The chain recombines TRBV10-3 with TRBJ2-7, with D maybe TRBD1 (6 bases). The germline V and J ends were trimmed by 5 bases and 0 bases, with 14 bases remaining between them. The V gene's germline CDR1 is ENHRY and CDR2 SYGVKD. The CDR3 covers 15 residues. CDR3 sequence (DNA): TGTGCCATCAGTTTGAGGGACAAAACCTCCTACGAGCAGTACTTC. It translates to CAISLRDKTSYEQYF.

This clone has only a few counts. The chain uses TRBV5-1 and TRBJ2-1; TRBD1 matches 7 bases. This CDR3 has 16 residues. CDR1 SGHRS and CDR2 YFSETQ come from the germline V gene. Trimming at V came to 4 bases and at J to 7 bases, leaving 14 bases not matched to a gene. The CDR3 spells CASSRGQERLMNEQFF. The DNA for the CDR3 is TGCGCCAGCAGCAGAGGACAGGAAAGGTTAATGAATGAGCAGTTCTTC.

The J gene is TRBJ1-2, the V gene TRBV28; D unresolved. The CDR3 is 13 residues long. Germline-derived CDR1 and CDR2 are MDHEN and SYDVKM. The germline V and J ends were trimmed by 6 bases and 3 bases, with 11 bases remaining between them. This CDR3 reads CASRPRAYYGYTF. The CDR3 coding sequence is TGTGCCAGCAGGCCTCGGGCTTACTATGGCTACACCTTC.

This clone was seen just once. V gene TRBV7-9 combines with J gene TRBJ2-7; no definite D call. Germline CDR1 SEHNR, CDR2 FQNEAQ (reference sequence). There are 13 residues in the CDR3. Deletions cut 2 bases from V and 4 bases from J, with 9 bases between. In nucleotides, the CDR3 is TGTGCCAGCAGCTTACTGCTTGGGTACGAGCAGTACTTC. Protein: CASSLLLGYEQYF.

This clone has only a few counts. The chain uses TRBV7-8 and TRBJ2-7; 8 bases match TRBD2. J lost 5 bases, V lost 1 base, and 7 bases had no gene match. The CDR3 consists of 15 residues. Germline V lookup: CDR1 SGHVS, CDR2 FQNEAQ. In DNA form, the CDR3 reads TGTGCCAGCAGCTTAGTGTCGGGAGGGCCCCACGAGCAGTACTTC. Translating it yields CASSLVSGGPHEQYF.

This rearrangement joins TRBV29-1 to TRBJ2-1; D unclear. Germline-derived CDR1 and CDR2 are SQVTM and ANQGSEA. CDR3 length equals 12 residues. The ends were cut back, 7 bases at V and 8 bases at J, with 15 bases in the middle. The CDR3 here is CSGLVSRHEQFF. CDR3 coding DNA: TGCAGCGGGCTGGTCTCTAGGCATGAGCAGTTCTTC.